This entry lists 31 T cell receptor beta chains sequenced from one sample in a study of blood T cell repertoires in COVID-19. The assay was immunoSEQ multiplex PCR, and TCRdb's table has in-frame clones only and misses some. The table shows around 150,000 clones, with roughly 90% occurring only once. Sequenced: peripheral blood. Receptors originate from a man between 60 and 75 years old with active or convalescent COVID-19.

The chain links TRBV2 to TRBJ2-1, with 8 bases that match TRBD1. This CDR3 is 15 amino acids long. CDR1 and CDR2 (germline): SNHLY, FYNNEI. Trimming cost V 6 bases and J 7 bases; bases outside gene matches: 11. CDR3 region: CASRTTGGRGNEQFF. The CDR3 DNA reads TGTGCCAGCAGAACCACAGGGGGTAGGGGTAATGAGCAGTTCTTC.

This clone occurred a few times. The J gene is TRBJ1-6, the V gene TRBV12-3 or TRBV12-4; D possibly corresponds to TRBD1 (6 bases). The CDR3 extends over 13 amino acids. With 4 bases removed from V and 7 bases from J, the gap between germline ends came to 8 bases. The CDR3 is CASSSTGNSPLHF. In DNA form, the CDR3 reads TGTGCCAGCAGTTCAACAGGGAATTCACCCCTCCACTTT.

As DNA, the CDR3 is TGTGCCACCAGACCGGGACAGGGCGGTGAGCAGTTCTTC. Translation gives CATRPGQGGEQFF. The rearrangement uses TRBV15 and TRBJ2-1, with 9 bases aligning to TRBD1. Germline CDR1 is LNHNV and CDR2 is YYDKDF (reference sequence). V trimming: 6 bases; J trimming: 9 bases; junction bases outside the gene matches: 6. The CDR3 length is 13 residues. The full variable domain, in which reference TRBV15 and TRBJ2-1 provide the parts outside the CDR3, is DAMVIQNPRYQVTQFGKPVTLSCSQTLNHNVMYWYQQKSSQAPKLLFHYYDKDFNNEADTPDNFQSRRPNTSFCFLDIRSPGLGDTAMYLCATRPGQGGEQFFGPGTRLTVL.

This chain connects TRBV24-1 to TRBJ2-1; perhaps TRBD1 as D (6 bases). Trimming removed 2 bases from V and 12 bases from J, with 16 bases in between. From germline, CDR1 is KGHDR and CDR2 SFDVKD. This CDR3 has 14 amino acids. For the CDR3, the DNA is TGTGCCACCAGTGATTCGCCGGGCACCAGGGGGCAGTTCTTC. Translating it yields CATSDSPGTRGQFF.

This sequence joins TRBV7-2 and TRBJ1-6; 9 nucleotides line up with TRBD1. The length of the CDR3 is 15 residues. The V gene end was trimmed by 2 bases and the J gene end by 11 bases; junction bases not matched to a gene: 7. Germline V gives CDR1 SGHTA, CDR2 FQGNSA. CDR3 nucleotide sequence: TGTGCCAGCAGCTTACTCTGGGGACAGGGAGCACCCCTCCACTTT. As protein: CASSLLWGQGAPLHF.

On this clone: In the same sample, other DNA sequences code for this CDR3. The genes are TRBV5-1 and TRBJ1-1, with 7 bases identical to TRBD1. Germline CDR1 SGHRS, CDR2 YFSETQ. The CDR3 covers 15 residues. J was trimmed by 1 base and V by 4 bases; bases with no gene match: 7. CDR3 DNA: TGCGCCAGCAGCCTGGGGGGGACAGAGAACACTGAAGCTTTCTTT. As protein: CASSLGGTENTEAFF. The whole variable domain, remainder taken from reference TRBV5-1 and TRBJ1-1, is KAGVTQTPRYLIKTRGQQVTLSCSPISGHRSVSWYQQTPGQGLQFLFEYFSETQRNKGNFPGRFSGRQFSNSRSEMNVSTLELGDSALYLCASSLGGTENTEAFFGQGTRLTVV.

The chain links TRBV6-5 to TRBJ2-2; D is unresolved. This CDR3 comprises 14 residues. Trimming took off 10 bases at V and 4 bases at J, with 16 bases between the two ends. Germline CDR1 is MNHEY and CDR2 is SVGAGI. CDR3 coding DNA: TGTGCCACGGAACCCCGGAGAGGCACCGGGGAGCTGTTTTTT. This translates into CATEPRRGTGELFF.

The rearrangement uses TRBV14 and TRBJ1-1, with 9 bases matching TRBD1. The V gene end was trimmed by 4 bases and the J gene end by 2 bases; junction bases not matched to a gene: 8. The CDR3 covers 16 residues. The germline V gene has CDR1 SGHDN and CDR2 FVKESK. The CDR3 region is CASSRPGTGINTEAFF. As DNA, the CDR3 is TGTGCCAGCAGCCGTCCCGGGACAGGGATAAACACTGAAGCTTTCTTT. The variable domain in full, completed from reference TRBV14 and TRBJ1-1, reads EAGVTQFPSHSVIEKGQTVTLRCDPISGHDNLYWYRRVMGKEIKFLLHFVKESKQDESGMPNNRFLAERTGGTYSTLKVQPAELEDSGVYFCASSRPGTGINTEAFFGQGTRLTVV.

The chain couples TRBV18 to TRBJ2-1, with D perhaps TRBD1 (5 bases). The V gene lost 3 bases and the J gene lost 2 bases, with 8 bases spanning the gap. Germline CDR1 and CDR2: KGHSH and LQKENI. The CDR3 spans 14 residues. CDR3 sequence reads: CASSPKDTYNEQFF. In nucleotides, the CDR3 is TGTGCCAGCTCACCGAAGGACACCTACAATGAGCAGTTCTTC.

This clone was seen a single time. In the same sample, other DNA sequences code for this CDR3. Here the CDR3 reads CASSLDRNYGYTF. As DNA, the CDR3 is TGTGCCAGCAGTTTAGACAGGAACTATGGCTACACCTTC. The chain is built from TRBV28 and TRBJ1-2; D is perhaps TRBD1 (6 bases). Germline loops: CDR1 MDHEN, CDR2 SYDVKM. CDR3 length: 13 amino acids. V was clipped by 2 bases and J by 2 bases, with 6 bases between them.

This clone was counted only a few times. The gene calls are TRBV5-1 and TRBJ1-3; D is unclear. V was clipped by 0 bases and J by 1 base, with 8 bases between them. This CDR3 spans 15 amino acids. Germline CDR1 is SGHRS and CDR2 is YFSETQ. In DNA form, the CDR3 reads TGCGCCAGCAGCTTGGATGCGGGGTCTGGAAACACCATATATTTT. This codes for CASSLDAGSGNTIYF.

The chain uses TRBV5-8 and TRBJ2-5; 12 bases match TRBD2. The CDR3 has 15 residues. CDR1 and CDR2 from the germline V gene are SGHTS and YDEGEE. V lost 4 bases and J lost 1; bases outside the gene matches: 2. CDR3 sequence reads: CASSTGLAGQETQYF. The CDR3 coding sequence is TGTGCCAGCAGCACGGGACTAGCGGGCCAAGAGACCCAGTACTTC.

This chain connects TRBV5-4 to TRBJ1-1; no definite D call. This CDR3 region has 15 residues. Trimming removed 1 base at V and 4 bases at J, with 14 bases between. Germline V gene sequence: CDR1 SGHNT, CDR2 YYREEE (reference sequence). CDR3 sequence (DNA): TGTGCCAGCAGCTTGAAGGCGGGAGAGAGCACTGAAGCTTTCTTT. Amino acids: CASSLKAGESTEAFF.

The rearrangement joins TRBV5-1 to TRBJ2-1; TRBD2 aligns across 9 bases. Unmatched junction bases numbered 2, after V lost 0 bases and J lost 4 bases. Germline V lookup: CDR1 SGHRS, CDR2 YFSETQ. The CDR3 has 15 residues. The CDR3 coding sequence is TGCGCCAGCAGCTTGGCGCTAGCGGGGTACAATGAGCAGTTCTTC. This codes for CASSLALAGYNEQFF.

The CDR3 reads CASSEQGRAQPQHF. Here the CDR3 DNA reads TGTGCCAGCAGTGAGCAGGGCAGGGCTCAGCCCCAGCATTTT. The chain combines TRBV6-1 with TRBJ1-5; perhaps TRBD1 as D (5 bases). Germline lookup yields CDR1 MNHNS and CDR2 SASEGT. V was pared by 3 bases and J by 6 bases, with 12 bases between. The CDR3 is 14 amino acids.

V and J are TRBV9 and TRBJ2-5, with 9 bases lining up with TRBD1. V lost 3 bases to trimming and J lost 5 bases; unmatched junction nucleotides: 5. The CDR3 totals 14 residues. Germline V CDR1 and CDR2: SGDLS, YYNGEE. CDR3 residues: CASSDTGGRETQYF. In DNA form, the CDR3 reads TGTGCCAGCAGCGATACAGGGGGCCGGGAGACCCAGTACTTC.

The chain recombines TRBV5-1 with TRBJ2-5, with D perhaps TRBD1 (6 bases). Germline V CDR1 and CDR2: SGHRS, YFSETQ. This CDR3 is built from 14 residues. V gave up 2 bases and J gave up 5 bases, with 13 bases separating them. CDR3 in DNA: TGCGCCAGCAGCTTAGTACTCCAGGGGGAGACCCAGTACTTC. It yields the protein CASSLVLQGETQYF.

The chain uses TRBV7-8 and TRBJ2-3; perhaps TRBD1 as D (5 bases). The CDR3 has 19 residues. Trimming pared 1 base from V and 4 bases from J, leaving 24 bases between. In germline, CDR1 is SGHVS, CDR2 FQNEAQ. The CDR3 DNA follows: TGTGCCAGCAGCTTAGAATTCGGGTCGGACACTTCTAGGGCAGATACGCAGTATTTT. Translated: CASSLEFGSDTSRADTQYF. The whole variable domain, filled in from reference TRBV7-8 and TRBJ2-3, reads GAGVSQSPRYKVAKRGQDVALRCDPISGHVSLFWYQQALGQGPEFLTYFQNEAQLDKSGLPSDRFFAERPEGSVSTLKIQRTQQEDSAVYLCASSLEFGSDTSRADTQYFGPGTRLTVL.

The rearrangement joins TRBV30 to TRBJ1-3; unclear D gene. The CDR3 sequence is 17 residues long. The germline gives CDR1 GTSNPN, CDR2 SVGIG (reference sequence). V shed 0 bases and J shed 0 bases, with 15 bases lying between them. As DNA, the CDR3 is TGTGCCTGGAGTGTACGAGGGCCTCGGCTCTCTGGAAACACCATATATTTT. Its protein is CAWSVRGPRLSGNTIYF.

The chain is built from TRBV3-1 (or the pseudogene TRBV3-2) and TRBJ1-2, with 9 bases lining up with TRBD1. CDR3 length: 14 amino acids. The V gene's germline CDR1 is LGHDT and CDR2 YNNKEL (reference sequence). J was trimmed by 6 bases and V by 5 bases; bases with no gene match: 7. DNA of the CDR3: TGTGCCAGCAGCGCACGGGACAGGGTAGATGGCTACACCTTC. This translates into CASSARDRVDGYTF.

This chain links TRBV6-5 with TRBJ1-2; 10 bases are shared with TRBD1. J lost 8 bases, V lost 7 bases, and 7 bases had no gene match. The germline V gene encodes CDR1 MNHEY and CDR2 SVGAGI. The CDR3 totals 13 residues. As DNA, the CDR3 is TGTGCCAGCAACGACAGGGGGCTCGAGGGCTACACCTTC. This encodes CASNDRGLEGYTF.

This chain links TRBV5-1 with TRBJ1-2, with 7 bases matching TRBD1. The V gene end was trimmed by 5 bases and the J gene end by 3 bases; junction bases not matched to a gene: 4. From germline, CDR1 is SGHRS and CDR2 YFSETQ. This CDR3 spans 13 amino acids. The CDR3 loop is CASRSGTDYGYTF. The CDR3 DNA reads TGCGCCAGCAGATCCGGGACAGACTATGGCTACACCTTC.

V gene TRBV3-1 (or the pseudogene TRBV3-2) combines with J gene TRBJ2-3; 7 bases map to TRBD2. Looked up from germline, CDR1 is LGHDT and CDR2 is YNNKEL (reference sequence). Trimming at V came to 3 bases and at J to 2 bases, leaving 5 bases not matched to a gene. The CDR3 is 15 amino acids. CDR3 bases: TGTGCCAGCAGCCAGGGGGGGGGACTCACAGATACGCAGTATTTT. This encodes CASSQGGGLTDTQYF.

In DNA form, the CDR3 reads TGTGCCAGCAGCTCTTCAGGAAACTATGGCTACACCTTC. Translated: CASSSSGNYGYTF. The J gene is TRBJ1-2, the V gene TRBV5-6; D not resolved. The V gene lost 3 bases and the J gene lost 2 bases, with 8 bases spanning the gap. The CDR3 extends over 13 amino acids. Germline V CDR1 and CDR2: SGHDT, YYEEEE.

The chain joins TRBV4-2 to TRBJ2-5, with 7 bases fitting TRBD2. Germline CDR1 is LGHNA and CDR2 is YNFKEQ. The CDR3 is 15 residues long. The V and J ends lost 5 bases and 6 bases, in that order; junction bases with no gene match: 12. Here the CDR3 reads CASSSGAGDLKTQYF. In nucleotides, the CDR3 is TGTGCCAGCAGCTCCGGGGCGGGGGATCTGAAGACCCAGTACTTC.

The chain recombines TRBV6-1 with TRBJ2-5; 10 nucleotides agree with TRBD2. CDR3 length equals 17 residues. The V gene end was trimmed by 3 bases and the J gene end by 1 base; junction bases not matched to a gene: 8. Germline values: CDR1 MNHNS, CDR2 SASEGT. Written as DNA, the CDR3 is TGTGCCAGCAGTGAGACTAGCGGGTCGGAGGCCCAAGAGACCCAGTACTTC. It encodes CASSETSGSEAQETQYF.

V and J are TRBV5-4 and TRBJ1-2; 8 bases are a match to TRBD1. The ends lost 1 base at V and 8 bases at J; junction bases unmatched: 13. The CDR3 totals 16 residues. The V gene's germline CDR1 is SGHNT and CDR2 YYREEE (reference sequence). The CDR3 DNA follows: TGTGCCAGCAGCTTGTGGAAGTGGGACAGGCGATGGGGCTACACCTTC. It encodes CASSLWKWDRRWGYTF.

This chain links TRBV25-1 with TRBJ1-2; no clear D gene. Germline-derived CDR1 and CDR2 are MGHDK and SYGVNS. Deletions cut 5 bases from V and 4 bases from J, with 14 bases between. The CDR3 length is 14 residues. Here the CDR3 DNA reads TGTGCCAGCAGTACTTTGACAAGCATCTATGGCTACACCTTC. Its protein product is CASSTLTSIYGYTF.

CDR3 nucleotide sequence: TGTGCCAGCAACCGGGAAGGGGACATCGGTGAAGCTTTCTTT. Translated: CASNREGDIGEAFF. The chain uses TRBV6-6 and TRBJ1-1, with D perhaps TRBD1 (6 bases). V shed 7 bases and J shed 7 bases, with 19 bases lying between them. The CDR3 sequence is 14 residues long. The germline V gene has CDR1 MNHNY and CDR2 SVGAGI (reference sequence).

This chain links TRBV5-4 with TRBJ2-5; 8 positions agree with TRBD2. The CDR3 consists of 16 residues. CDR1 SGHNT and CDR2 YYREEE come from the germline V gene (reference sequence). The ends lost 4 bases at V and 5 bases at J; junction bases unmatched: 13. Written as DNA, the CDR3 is TGTGCCAGCAGCCCCGATGCGGGGGGCCTTGGGGAGACCCAGTACTTC. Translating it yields CASSPDAGGLGETQYF.

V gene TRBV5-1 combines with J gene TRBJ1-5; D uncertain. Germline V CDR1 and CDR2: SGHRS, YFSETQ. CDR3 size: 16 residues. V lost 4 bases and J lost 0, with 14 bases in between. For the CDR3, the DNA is TGCGCCAGCAGCGCTGGTCCCGGCGGTAGCAATCAGCCCCAGCATTTT. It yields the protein CASSAGPGGSNQPQHF.